This entry is about one TCR beta chain. This clonotype has only a few counts. The specificity of this receptor is unknown. No quality values exist for individual bases; no much larger clone is one base distant. This sample stems from a study (dated by TCRdb to between 2014 and 2017). About the study as a whole: The study tested whether tumor-infiltrating Tregs in breast cancer are recruited from blood Tregs or converted in situ from other CD4+ T cell subsets.

CD4+CD45RO+CD25- cells were isolated as memory CD4+ T cells. Tregs, naive and memory CD4+ T cells from tumor, blood and ipsilateral draining lymph nodes of a few breast cancer patients underwent full-length TCR alpha and beta sequencing. Tumor tissue and lymph nodes obtained from ipsilateral axillary dissection were perfused with PBS, minced and then digested with collagenase I and hyaluronidase. Ficoll density gradient centrifugation was used to isolate mononuclear cells from lymph nodes or from more than 40 ml of peripheral blood. Sorted cell populations were confirmed by FACS to exceed 90% purity. In the germline V gene (reference sequence), CDR1 corresponds to SEHNR and CDR2 to FQNEAQ. V gives up 4 bases and J gives up 1 base, and the segment between their germline ends measures 14 bases. The CDR3, cysteine through phenylalanine, is 16 amino acids long. Solely the CDR3 DNA is kept, with 48 bases framed from the first base.

Study-wide conclusions, independent of this receptor: The TCR gene usage of tumor memory CD4+ T cells clustered together with blood and lymph node memory CD4+ cells and with lymph node naive CD4+ cells. The TCR alpha and beta sequences of tumor-infiltrating Tregs showed the greatest overlap with tumor naive CD4+ T cells, followed by blood naive CD4+ T cells. Rather than covering whole repertoires, validation in the larger cohort was restricted to a single TCR beta V-J rearrangement.

Full-length TCR variable regions were amplified by 5' RACE PCR using constant-region reverse primers, and then by semi-nested PCR using Nested Universal Primer A. Using the ReliaPrep RNA Cell Miniprep System, total RNA was extracted, and the SMARTer RACE 5'/3' Kit was then used to reverse transcribe the RNA into 5'RACE-ready cDNA. Multiplex adaptors were used to barcode full-length TCR alpha and beta libraries, and the barcoded libraries were sequenced on an Illumina MiSeq. The original pipeline was this. For each of nine subset-tissue groups, sequencing data from the five patients were pooled, and the groups were then compared using unsupervised clustering of TCR gene usage. The Morisita-Horn index was used to calculate repertoire similarity, with shared sequences weighted by how much each contributed to each repertoire. TCRdb trimmed the raw reads at Q25, called clones with MiXCR and kept productive beta chains. Rows matching on CDR3 protein sequence are summarized as one entry with the most common DNA and genes. None of the V and J calls come from the authors' own analysis; TCRdb made them. The sample contains 50,000 to 75,000 distinct CDR3 sequences, 20% to 25% of them found a single time. The ten largest clones add up to under 3.5% of the sample.

This clonotype originated in a female donor with breast cancer. The rearrangement joined TRBV7-9 to TRBJ2-1; no D gene is confidently identified. The sample taken for sequencing was memory CD4+ T cells sorted from a lymph node. Taken with the paper, the label for cell subset or site translates to: memory CD4+ T cells, CD4+CD45RO+CD25-. The nucleotides are TGTGCCAGCAGCTCGCTCGAAGGGTATTCCTACAATGAGCAGTTCTTC. It is translated as CASSSLEGYSYNEQFF.